This T cell receptor beta chain was profiled in a study of T cell responses to AZD1222 COVID-19 vaccine. Study results and caveats: Reportedly, close to half of spike-specific TCRs are directed against unmutated variant regions. No repertoire was sampled before or during the peak T cell response, only after it.

V lost 6 bases to trimming and J lost 1 base, with 12 bases between them. Germline V gene sequence: CDR1 LNHDA, CDR2 SQIVND (reference sequence). This CDR3 spans 15 amino acids. Measured with immunoSEQ multiplex PCR; TCRdb has only the in-frame clones, and not every one. The table lists around 120,000 clones, about 82% of them singletons. Remarks on this clone: Antigen specificity is unknown.

Specimen: peripheral blood, collected 28 days after the second AZD1222 dose. This chain connects TRBV19 to TRBJ2-2; tentatively, D is TRBD1 (6 bases). The TCR originated in an adult who received the AZD1222 COVID-19 vaccine. This chain's CDR3 is CASSRGHRNTGELFF. CDR3 sequence (DNA): TGTGCCAGTAGCCGGGGACATAGGAACACCGGGGAGCTGTTTTTT.